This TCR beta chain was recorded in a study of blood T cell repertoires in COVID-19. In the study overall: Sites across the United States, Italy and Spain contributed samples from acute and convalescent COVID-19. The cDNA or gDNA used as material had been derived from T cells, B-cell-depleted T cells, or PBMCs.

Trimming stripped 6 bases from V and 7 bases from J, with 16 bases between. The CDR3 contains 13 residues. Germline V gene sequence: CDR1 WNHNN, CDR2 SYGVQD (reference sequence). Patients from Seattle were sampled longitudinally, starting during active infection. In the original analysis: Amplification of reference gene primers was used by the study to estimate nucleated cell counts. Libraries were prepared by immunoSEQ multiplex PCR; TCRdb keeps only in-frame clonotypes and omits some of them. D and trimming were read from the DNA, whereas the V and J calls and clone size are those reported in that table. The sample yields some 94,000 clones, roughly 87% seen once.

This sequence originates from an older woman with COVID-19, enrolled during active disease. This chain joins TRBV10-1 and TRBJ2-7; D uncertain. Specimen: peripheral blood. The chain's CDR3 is CASSSGYLREQYF. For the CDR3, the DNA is TGCGCCAGCAGCTCAGGATATCTACGAGAGCAGTACTTC.